This T cell receptor beta chain is from a study of identical twins. A template switching step contributed a universal primer site, while unique molecular identifiers were present in the cDNA. TCRdb re-called the 5' RACE reads through MiXCR, storing one row per CDR3 protein. The data hold some 900,000 distinct CDR3 sequences, with around an eighth observed a single time. Donors were all healthy Caucasians. Germline CDR1 is SNHLY and CDR2 is FYNNEI. V lost 1 base and J 0 bases, leaving 7 bases between the germline ends. This CDR3 is built from 15 residues. The same specimen was also included in a second study, on yellow fever vaccine responses in identical twins.

The sequencing input was PBMCs. The receptor was isolated from a young woman in good health. The chain combines TRBV2 with TRBJ2-1; D perhaps matches TRBD2 (5 bases). CDR3 in amino acids: CASSEGRSSYNEQFF. The CDR3 DNA is TGTGCCAGCAGTGAAGGGAGGAGCTCCTACAATGAGCAGTTCTTC.